This T cell receptor beta chain was documented in a study of T cell responses to AZD1222 COVID-19 vaccine. Study-level points and caveats: In a largely white British group with more females than males, clonal diversity was possibly underestimated. Nearly half of spike-specific TCRs reportedly target unmutated variant regions.

This CDR3 is built from 13 residues. Germline CDR1 PRHDT, CDR2 FYEKMQ (reference sequence). Trimming cost V 6 bases and J 1 base, with 9 bases left between them. Sequenced by immunoSEQ multiplex PCR; TCRdb stores in-frame clones only, minus some. The sample lists 110,000 or so clones, roughly 89% occurring once. As for this clone: Its antigen is not identified.

The chain uses TRBV13 and TRBJ1-1, with unresolved D. The sequences come from peripheral blood, collected on day 0 of MenACWY control vaccination. The clonotype was recovered from an adult in good health. In nucleotides, the CDR3 is TGTGCCAGCAGGGGTTCGGGGAACACTGAAGCTTTCTTT. Protein product: CASRGSGNTEAFF. Full variable domain (rest looked up from reference TRBV13 and TRBJ1-1): AAGVIQSPRHLIKEKRETATLKCYPIPRHDTVYWYQQGPGQDPQFLISFYEKMQSDKGSIPDRFSAQQFSDYHSELNMSSLELGDSALYFCASRGSGNTEAFFGQGTRLTVV.